What follows are 5 T cell receptor beta chains derived from one specimen sequenced in a study of human T cells and chemical hapten exposure. The time point: patch test 1, 2 weeks after DPC sensitization. Treatment defined: therapeutic diphenylcyclopropenone sensitization with weekly scalp DPC. TCRdb reanalysed the RACE reads using MiXCR and keeps one entry per CDR3 protein. This table holds more than 150,000 distinct CDR3 sequences, more than 12% found once. Sequencing used whole blood, obtained in connection with sensitization to the hapten diphenylcyclopropenone (DPC). Every receptor here comes from a woman aged 30 to 39 with alopecia areata. Some clones in this sample may be carry-over from other donors' samples.

This clonotype was counted a few times. The CDR3 here is CASSATGVIYEQYF. The CDR3 nucleotides read TGTGCCAGCAGCGCGACAGGGGTTATCTACGAGCAGTACTTC. The V call is TRBV7-9, the J call TRBJ2-7; TRBD1 aligns across 8 bases. With 5 bases clipped from V and 3 bases from J, the junction kept 6 bases outside the gene matches. Germline assignment: CDR1 SEHNR and CDR2 FQNEAQ (reference sequence). This CDR3 has 14 amino acids. Using reference TRBV7-9 and TRBJ2-7 for the parts outside the CDR3, the full variable domain is DTGVSQNPRHKITKRGQNVTFRCDPISEHNRLYWYRQTLGQGPEFLTYFQNEAQLEKSRLLSDRFSAERPKGSFSTLEIQRTEQGDSAMYLCASSATGVIYEQYFGPGTRLTVT.

The rearrangement joins TRBV28 to TRBJ2-7; D not resolved. The CDR3 runs to 14 residues. Trimming left V 6 bases short and J 4 bases short, with 16 bases between. From germline, CDR1 is MDHEN and CDR2 SYDVKM. In nucleotides, the CDR3 is TGTGCCAGCAGGTTTATAGGTACTTCGTACGAGCAGTACTTC. This codes for CASRFIGTSYEQYF.

J is TRBJ2-5 and V is TRBV28; 9 nucleotides match TRBD1. Germline V gene lookup returns CDR1 MDHEN and CDR2 SYDVKM. CDR3 length equals 14 residues. J was trimmed by 3 bases and V by 6 bases; bases with no gene match: 5. The CDR3 spells CASRGQGGKETQYF. CDR3 coding DNA: TGTGCCAGCAGGGGACAGGGTGGGAAAGAGACCCAGTACTTC.

This clonotype has just a few counts. The V gene is TRBV7-2, the J gene TRBJ1-1; tentatively, D is TRBD1 (6 bases). V was cut by 5 bases and J by 1 base, with 20 bases left in between. The CDR3 runs to 17 residues. Germline CDR1 reads SGHTA; CDR2 reads FQGNSA. As DNA, the CDR3 is TGTGCCAGCAGCCAGCCACAGGGAGTGGTTTCGAACACTGAAGCTTTCTTT. It is translated as CASSQPQGVVSNTEAFF. The complete variable domain, with remaining parts taken from reference TRBV7-2 and TRBJ1-1, reads GAGVSQSPSNKVTEKGKDVELRCDPISGHTALYWYRQSLGQGLEFLIYFQGNSAPDKSGLPSDRFSAERTGGSVSTLTIQRTQQEDSAVYLCASSQPQGVVSNTEAFFGQGTRLTVV.

This clonotype has a count of ten or more. The chain employs TRBV9 and TRBJ1-3; the D is unclear. Germline V gene sequence: CDR1 SGDLS, CDR2 YYNGEE. This CDR3 spans 11 amino acids. V lost 2 bases and J lost 3, with 0 bases in between. DNA of the CDR3: TGTGCCAGCAGCGTTGGAAACACCATATATTTT. Its protein is CASSVGNTIYF.